A selection of T cell receptor beta chains follows, all from one sample in a study of blood T cell repertoires in COVID-19. Clones were read by immunoSEQ multiplex PCR, and TCRdb kept only the in-frame ones, dropping some. The data show over 150,000 clones, with 85% seen just once and 6% to 6.5% held by the top ten. The sequencing sample was made of PBMCs or T cells enriched from blood (not recorded which). The receptors derive from a man aged 35-49 years who had recovered from COVID-19. Both conserved end residues are trimmed from each CDR3.

CDR3 protein	J gene	V gene	CDR3 length
ASSLLLAGGFNEQF	TRBJ2-1	TRBV14	14
ASSFRQGRSEAF	TRBJ1-1	TRBV6-5	12
ASSPGQKGYT	TRBJ1-2	TRBV11-2	10
ASSSSWTGGANTEAF	TRBJ1-1	TRBV5-8	15
ASSQGSSPLH	TRBJ1-6	TRBV7-7	10
ASSLSGAYEQY	TRBJ2-7	TRBV6-5	11
ASSQEGTGGTYGYT	TRBJ1-2	TRBV4-1	14
ASSLAGRLRYGYT	TRBJ1-2	TRBV7-9	13
ASSLALQVYT	TRBJ1-2	TRBV7-9	10
AWSHTGNTEAF	TRBJ1-1	TRBV30	11
ATRLGVNEKLF	TRBJ1-4	TRBV25-1	11
ASSFGGAILH	TRBJ1-6	TRBV27	10
ASSQEAAGSNSPLH	TRBJ1-6	TRBV4-2	14
ASSHGGGADNEQF	TRBJ2-1	TRBV6-5	13
ASSLGAGGGNYGYT	TRBJ1-2	TRBV5-1	14
ASSTPLGREAENEQY	TRBJ2-7	TRBV5-1	15
ASTLGQGGSNQPQH	TRBJ1-5	TRBV21-1	14
ATSDLWGRIGQF	TRBJ2-1	TRBV24-1	12
ASTSDRGDQPQH	TRBJ1-5	TRBV6-5	12
ASIRDRASEPQH	TRBJ1-5	TRBV2	12
ASSGQGKPQH	TRBJ1-5	TRBV2	10
ASSPGTGLNGYT	TRBJ1-2	TRBV6-6	12
ASSLGQRFTEKLF	TRBJ1-4	TRBV7-8	13
ASSLRARGGAGGHTEAF	TRBJ1-1	TRBV7-8	17
ATRESSLPGYT	TRBJ1-2	TRBV15	11
ASSTLSAGYEQY	TRBJ2-7	TRBV19	12
ASRGPYQPQH	TRBJ1-5	TRBV2	10
ASSSRLITEAF	TRBJ1-1	TRBV6-5	11
ASSLYTDTETQY	TRBJ2-5	TRBV7-8	12
ASTSPGQGSAF	TRBJ1-1	TRBV6-5	11
SVAQGAYEQY	TRBJ2-7	TRBV29-1	10
ASSSAGGVTGNTIY	TRBJ1-3	TRBV28	14